This entry lists 22 T cell receptor beta chains sequenced from one sample in a study of blood T cell repertoires in COVID-19. Assay used: immunoSEQ multiplex PCR; TCRdb lists only in-frame clones, some missing. The sample comprises hundreds of thousands of clones, more than 90% of which are singletons, and 2.6% rests with the top ten. The sequencing input was PBMCs or T cells enriched from blood (not recorded which). The receptors were gathered from a man aged 60-69 years who had recovered from COVID-19.

The table lists this clone with a count of one. This chain joins TRBV30 and TRBJ1-4; 7 bases line up with TRBD1. The ends lost 0 bases at V and 4 bases at J; junction bases unmatched: 2. The length of the CDR3 is 14 residues. The germline CDR1 and CDR2 sequences are GTSNPN and SVGIG (reference sequence). The CDR3 reads CAWSVGQINEKLFF. Here the CDR3 DNA reads TGTGCCTGGAGTGTGGGACAGATTAATGAAAAACTGTTTTTT.

V and J are TRBV19 and TRBJ2-3, with a possible D match to TRBD1 (5 bases). There are 14 residues in the CDR3. V lost 6 bases and J 1 base, leaving 11 bases between the germline ends. From germline, CDR1 is LNHDA and CDR2 SQIVND (reference sequence). The CDR3 coding sequence is TGTGCCAGTAGAGTAGGCAGGGGCACAGATACGCAGTATTTT. It is translated as CASRVGRGTDTQYF.

The gene calls are TRBV7-9 and TRBJ1-2; no clear D gene. V was clipped by 1 base and J by 2 bases, with 11 bases between them. This CDR3 contains 15 residues. Germline lookup yields CDR1 SEHNR and CDR2 FQNEAQ (reference sequence). The CDR3 DNA follows: TGTGCCAGCAGCTTAGGGGAGGGAGGGAACTATGGCTACACCTTC. Protein sequence: CASSLGEGGNYGYTF.

The chain joins TRBV10-2 to TRBJ2-4, with D maybe TRBD2 (6 bases). The length of the CDR3 is 22 residues. Germline V gene data show CDR1 as WSHSY and CDR2 as SAAADI. V was cut by 3 bases and J by 5 bases, with 35 bases left in between. The CDR3 sequence: CASSDVFGSGGQGTLVQNIQYF. CDR3 bases: TGCGCCAGCAGTGATGTATTTGGTTCCGGGGGTCAGGGAACGTTAGTCCAAAACATTCAGTACTTC.

The chain links TRBV27 to TRBJ2-7; TRBD2 is a possible D gene (7 bases). CDR1 MNHEY and CDR2 SMNVEV come from the germline V gene (reference sequence). CDR3 length: 15 residues. Trimming removed 4 bases at V and 3 bases at J, with 16 bases between. The CDR3 is CASSSGGQAGYEQYF. The DNA for the CDR3 is TGTGCCAGCAGTTCGGGGGGACAAGCTGGCTACGAGCAGTACTTC.

The chain uses TRBV6-5 and TRBJ2-1, with TRBD2 identical over 10 bases. V lost 8 bases, J lost 4 bases, and 2 bases stayed unmatched. Germline V gene lookup returns CDR1 MNHEY and CDR2 SVGAGI. The CDR3 is 13 residues long. This CDR3 is CASRAGGYNEQFF. The CDR3 bases are TGTGCCAGCCGAGCGGGGGGGTACAATGAGCAGTTCTTC.

The gene calls are TRBV7-2 and TRBJ1-1; D is ambiguous. The V gene lost 6 bases and the J gene lost 0 bases, with 8 bases spanning the gap. The germline V gene has CDR1 SGHTA and CDR2 FQGNSA. The CDR3 has 13 residues. CDR3 residues: CASRYSVNTEAFF. CDR3 DNA: TGTGCCAGCAGGTATTCCGTGAACACTGAAGCTTTCTTT.

The CDR3 nucleotides are TGTGCCTGGAAGCCCCCTTCTATGAACACTGAAGCTTTCTTT. Translating it yields CAWKPPSMNTEAFF. V and J are TRBV30 and TRBJ1-1; D is undetermined. The ends were cut back, 4 bases at V and 0 bases at J, with 12 bases in the middle. Germline V lookup: CDR1 GTSNPN, CDR2 SVGIG (reference sequence). The CDR3 has 14 amino acids.

V gene TRBV19 combines with J gene TRBJ1-1; D unclear. Germline CDR1 LNHDA, CDR2 SQIVND (reference sequence). This CDR3 is built from 13 residues. V lost 3 bases and J 1 base, leaving 6 bases between the germline ends. CDR3 in DNA: TGTGCCAGTAGTATGGTCGGGAACACTGAAGCTTTCTTT. Translation gives CASSMVGNTEAFF.

This chain connects TRBV5-5 to TRBJ2-5, with 9 bases fitting TRBD1. J was trimmed by 5 bases and V by 2 bases; bases with no gene match: 4. The germline CDR1 and CDR2 sequences are SGHKS and YYEKEE (reference sequence). The CDR3 has 14 amino acids. For the CDR3, the DNA is TGTGCCAGCAGCTTCGGACAGGGGAGGGAGACCCAGTACTTC. Its translation: CASSFGQGRETQYF. Full variable domain (remainder filled in from reference TRBV5-5 and TRBJ2-5): DAGVTQSPTHLIKTRGQQVTLRCSPISGHKSVSWYQQVLGQGPQFIFQYYEKEERGRGNFPDRFSARQFPNYSSELNVNALLLGDSALYLCASSFGQGRETQYFGPGTRLLVL.

The chain combines TRBV2 with TRBJ1-5; 8 nucleotides match TRBD1. From germline, CDR1 is SNHLY and CDR2 FYNNEI. This CDR3 has 15 amino acids. The V segment lost 5 bases and the J segment 1 base; nucleotides outside the gene matches: 4. The CDR3 bases are TGTGCCAGCAGTAAGAGACAGGGGAGCAATCAGCCCCAGCATTTT. Translated: CASSKRQGSNQPQHF.

The chain carries TRBV10-3 and TRBJ1-2; D gene ambiguous. The CDR3 spans 15 residues. V lost 6 bases, J lost 3 bases, and 17 bases lay in between. Germline CDR1 reads ENHRY; CDR2 reads SYGVKD. Here the CDR3 DNA reads TGTGCCATCAGCGACCCCCTGGCGGCTCACTATGGCTACACCTTC. Translation gives CAISDPLAAHYGYTF.

The rearrangement uses TRBV24-1 and TRBJ1-2, with TRBD1 identical over 7 bases. The ends lost 4 bases at V and 8 bases at J; junction bases unmatched: 9. Germline assignment: CDR1 KGHDR and CDR2 SFDVKD. The CDR3 is 14 residues long. The CDR3 loop reads CATSDSGTVRGYTF. DNA for the CDR3: TGTGCCACCAGTGACTCTGGGACAGTGAGGGGCTACACCTTC.

V is TRBV19 and J is TRBJ2-1, with D possibly matching TRBD1 (7 bases). Trimming left V 10 bases short and J 2 bases short, with 15 bases between. Germline V gene data show CDR1 as LNHDA and CDR2 as SQIVND (reference sequence). CDR3 length: 14 residues. The CDR3 loop reads CATGDREAYNEQFF. In DNA form, the CDR3 reads TGTGCCACCGGCGACAGGGAGGCCTACAATGAGCAGTTCTTC.

The chain couples TRBV5-6 to TRBJ1-1; D call uncertain. The ends were cut back, 1 base at V and 4 bases at J, with 8 bases in the middle. This CDR3 contains 13 residues. Germline V CDR1 and CDR2: SGHDT, YYEEEE. The CDR3 loop is CASSLSVITEAFF. CDR3 DNA: TGTGCCAGCAGCTTGTCGGTGATCACTGAAGCTTTCTTT.

This chain joins TRBV19 and TRBJ2-1; 8 nucleotides align to TRBD2. This CDR3 region has 15 residues. The V and J ends lost 10 bases and 7 bases, in that order; junction bases with no gene match: 15. CDR1 is LNHDA and CDR2 is SQIVND in the germline V gene (reference sequence). The CDR3 protein is CATKPASGTRNEQFF. Written as DNA, the CDR3 is TGTGCCACTAAACCAGCATCCGGGACTAGGAATGAGCAGTTCTTC.

The V and J genes are TRBV4-1 and TRBJ2-3; no definite D call. The ends were cut back, 0 bases at V and 1 base at J, with 8 bases in the middle. The CDR3 extends over 15 amino acids. Germline lookup yields CDR1 MGHRA and CDR2 YSYEKL. Written as DNA, the CDR3 is TGCGCCAGCAGCCAAGATCACCGGGGCACAGATACGCAGTATTTT. Amino acids: CASSQDHRGTDTQYF.

The genes are TRBV27 and TRBJ2-7; TRBD2 aligns across 8 bases. The junction had 10 bases not matched to a gene; V was cut back by 8 bases and J by 4 bases. The CDR3 contains 14 residues. Germline V lookup: CDR1 MNHEY, CDR2 SMNVEV (reference sequence). CDR3 sequence: CASGPSGPWYEQYF. The DNA for the CDR3 is TGTGCCAGCGGACCTAGCGGGCCCTGGTACGAGCAGTACTTC.

The chain is built from TRBV11-2 and TRBJ2-7, with 15 bases that match TRBD2. Germline V gives CDR1 SGHAT, CDR2 FQNNGV. Trimming removed 7 bases from V and 6 bases from J; junction bases left unmatched: 7. The CDR3 spans 15 residues. The CDR3 protein is CASNLWGLAGGEQYF. The CDR3 DNA reads as TGTGCCAGCAACCTTTGGGGACTAGCGGGAGGCGAGCAGTACTTC.

This chain uses TRBV30 with TRBJ1-1; D is unresolved. Germline-derived CDR1 and CDR2 are GTSNPN and SVGIG (reference sequence). This CDR3 has 14 amino acids. V was trimmed by 1 base and J by 5 bases, leaving 14 bases between them. CDR3 amino acids: CAWSAGIVGTEAFF. For the CDR3, the DNA is TGTGCCTGGAGTGCCGGGATTGTAGGGACTGAAGCTTTCTTT.

This clone was picked up one time. The CDR3 DNA sequence: TGTGCCAGCAGCTTGGGAGCCTCCTATAATTCACCCCTCCACTTT. Its translation: CASSLGASYNSPLHF. The chain recombines TRBV5-4 with TRBJ1-6, with D unresolved. Trimming took 0 bases from V and 0 from J, leaving 4 bases between them. The CDR3 is 15 amino acids. CDR1 and CDR2 from the germline V gene are SGHNT and YYREEE (reference sequence).

This clone was seen a single time. This chain uses TRBV9 with TRBJ2-7; TRBD2 might be the D (7 bases). CDR1 is SGDLS and CDR2 is YYNGEE in the germline V gene. The V end lost 4 bases, the J end lost 0 bases, and 14 bases lay between the germline ends. The CDR3 sequence is 15 residues long. The DNA for the CDR3 is TGTGCCAGCAGCCCCCGGGGGGCTGCCTCCTACGAGCAGTACTTC. It specifies CASSPRGAASYEQYF.